These 9 T cell receptor beta chains originate from one sample sequenced in a study of T cell responses to AZD1222 COVID-19 vaccine. TCRdb's copy holds only in-frame clones and misses some; the assay was immunoSEQ multiplex PCR. The repertoire includes approximately 100,000 clones, more than 85% of them detected once, and roughly 1.1% sits in the top ten. Sequencing was performed on peripheral blood, taken on day 0 of AZD1222 vaccination. Receptor source: an adult in good health.

The chain has TRBV18 and TRBJ1-6, with 12 bases matching TRBD1. Germline CDR1 and CDR2: KGHSH and LQKENI. Germline trimming cut 1 base from V and 9 bases from J; bases unmatched to any gene: 4. CDR3 size: 16 residues. DNA of the CDR3: TGTGCCAGCTCACCACGGGGGACAGGGGGCAGTTCACCCCTCCACTTT. Protein product: CASSPRGTGGSSPLHF.

The V and J genes are TRBV18 and TRBJ2-3, with 8 nucleotides matching TRBD2. The CDR3 is 15 amino acids. CDR1 and CDR2 (germline): KGHSH, LQKENI. Trimming at V came to 2 bases and at J to 4 bases, leaving 5 bases not matched to a gene. The DNA for the CDR3 is TGTGCCAGCTCACCATTAGCGGGGAGACCAGATACGCAGTATTTT. It specifies CASSPLAGRPDTQYF.

This chain connects TRBV9 to TRBJ1-6; no clear D. CDR3 length: 15 residues. The V end lost 6 bases, the J end lost 5 bases, and 15 bases lay between the germline ends. Germline CDR1 reads SGDLS; CDR2 reads YYNGEE. The CDR3 here is CASTRGADNNSPLHF. The CDR3 DNA reads TGTGCCAGCACCCGGGGAGCGGATAATAATTCACCCCTCCACTTT.

The V and J genes are TRBV19 and TRBJ2-1, with 9 bases lining up with TRBD1. The V and J ends lost 6 bases and 4 bases, in that order; junction bases with no gene match: 7. CDR1 LNHDA and CDR2 SQIVND come from the germline V gene (reference sequence). This CDR3 is 15 amino acids long. CDR3 protein: CASRGRDREYNEQFF. For the CDR3, the DNA is TGTGCCAGTAGGGGCCGGGACAGGGAGTACAATGAGCAGTTCTTC.

The chain couples TRBV19 to TRBJ2-5; a possible D gene is TRBD1 (6 bases). This CDR3 contains 14 residues. Trimming shortened V by 4 bases and J by 5 bases, and 14 bases separated the two germline ends. CDR1 is LNHDA and CDR2 is SQIVND in the germline V gene (reference sequence). The CDR3 DNA sequence: TGTGCCAGTAGTAACGGTGGGGGCGCGGAGACCCAGTACTTC. As protein: CASSNGGGAETQYF.

V usage is TRBV20-1 and J usage is TRBJ2-1, with 9 positions matching TRBD2. The V gene's germline CDR1 is DFQATT and CDR2 SNEGSKA (reference sequence). The CDR3 sequence is 15 residues long. V shed 3 bases, J shed 4 bases, and the junction held 7 bases outside the gene matches. Written as DNA, the CDR3 is TGCAGTGCTAGTGAACTAGCGGGTAGATACAATGAGCAGTTCTTC. Its translation: CSASELAGRYNEQFF.

V and J are TRBV13 and TRBJ2-2; D remains ambiguous. The CDR3 has 18 amino acids. Deletions cut 4 bases from V and 2 bases from J, with 20 bases between. The germline gives CDR1 PRHDT, CDR2 FYEKMQ (reference sequence). CDR3 in DNA: TGTGCCAGCAGCTCTCCCACCCCGAACAGCGAAAACACCGGGGAGCTGTTTTTT. It translates to CASSSPTPNSENTGELFF.

V gene TRBV18 combines with J gene TRBJ2-7, with TRBD1 identical over 9 bases. V gave up 4 bases and J gave up 6 bases; unmatched junction bases: 10. CDR3 length: 15 amino acids. Germline V lookup: CDR1 KGHSH, CDR2 LQKENI. In DNA form, the CDR3 reads TGTGCCAGCTCACGGCCGGGACAGGGTGGGGGCGAGCAGTACTTC. Translated, it gives CASSRPGQGGGEQYF.

The V and J genes are TRBV5-1 and TRBJ2-3; tentative D call: TRBD1 (5 bases). CDR3 length: 15 residues. Germline values: CDR1 SGHRS, CDR2 YFSETQ. Between the trimmed V and J ends, which lost 4 bases and 2 bases, there was a span of 14 bases. The CDR3 coding sequence is TGCGCCAGCAGCCCACCGGACAAGTCCACAGATACGCAGTATTTT. The encoded protein is CASSPPDKSTDTQYF.